This T cell receptor (beta chain) was recorded in a study of blood T cell repertoires in COVID-19 (dated by TCRdb to 2020 to 2021). About the investigation overall: Samples covering the acute and convalescent phases of COVID-19 were provided by collaborators in the United States, Italy and Spain. The samples were drawn from two sources: the first 160 participants of the ongoing ImmuneRACE study, and over 1,000 subjects contributed by 6 global collaborators. Sample metadata almost always included a de-identified subject ID, COVID-19 status, age in years and sex. Where available, HLA class I and class II types were taken from metadata supplied by the sample provider and were not determined by assay-based typing. The repertoires were released in a freely available public database meant as a resource for research on the immune response to SARS-CoV-2. The dataset comprised deeply sampled blood TCRbeta repertoires from subjects exposed to, actively infected with, or recovered from COVID-19. The material from the prospective study consisted of cDNA or gDNA derived from T cells, B-cell-depleted T cells, or PBMCs. What the authors observed across the whole study: How much clinical and demographic metadata was included differed by source and by participant, and the metadata was provided uncurated.

In the prospective study, participants were about 18 to 95 years old, resided in 20 to 30 geographic areas of the United States, and were enrolled through a virtual design. To assign participants to cohorts, the prospective study relied on clinical history that participants themselves reported in a screening survey and a study questionnaire. For ImmuneRACE Cohort 3, a participant was defined as recovered based on two consecutive negative NP/OP PCR tests, clearance by a healthcare professional, or resolution of symptoms. Mobile phlebotomists in the prospective study collected whole blood, serum and a nasopharyngeal or oropharyngeal swab from every participant. Prospective study participants could optionally give additional blood draws and questionnaires over an approximately two-month period. Before DNA extraction, blood samples from the prospective study were shipped at room temperature or frozen.

This clone turned up a few times. Its antigen specificity is not known. Base qualities are not provided; no much larger clone lies one nucleotide away. Between the V and J ends, shortened by 1 base and 8 bases respectively, the junction contains 11 bases. From the cysteine up to the phenylalanine, the CDR3 has a length of 13 residues. The kept DNA is CDR3 alone, 39 bases in frame from the first base. CDR1 and CDR2, per the germline V gene (reference sequence), are SEHNR and FQNEAQ. TCRbeta CDR3 regions were amplified from genomic DNA using the immunoSEQ Assay, a bias-controlled multiplex PCR. As for the original processing: The number of nucleated cells in each sample was estimated by amplification of reference gene primers within the assay. To quantify the absolute abundance of each unique TCRbeta CDR3 rearrangement, sequence reads were collapsed and filtered. For each sample, productive Simpson clonality was calculated as the square root of Simpson's diversity index over productive rearrangements. Imported from immuneACCESS, the table was reduced by TCRdb to in-frame sequences with V and J called. These copies leave out some clones; in studies compared against another copy, an unresolved V gene accounts for under half, and the cause of the remainder is not known. V, J and clone size are taken as reported in that table, and D and trimming were inferred from the DNA itself. This sample is represented by about 380,000 clones; more than 75% of them were singletons. Less than 1.5% of the sample is held by the ten biggest clonotypes.

The material sequenced was PBMCs or T cells enriched from blood (not recorded which). The rearrangement combines TRBV7-9 with TRBJ1-2, with no confidently assigned D gene. This receptor was obtained from a woman aged 18 to 35 who had recovered from COVID-19. The CDR3 protein: CASSLDPTGGYTF. Here is the DNA: TGTGCCAGCAGCTTAGACCCCACGGGGGGCTACACCTTC.